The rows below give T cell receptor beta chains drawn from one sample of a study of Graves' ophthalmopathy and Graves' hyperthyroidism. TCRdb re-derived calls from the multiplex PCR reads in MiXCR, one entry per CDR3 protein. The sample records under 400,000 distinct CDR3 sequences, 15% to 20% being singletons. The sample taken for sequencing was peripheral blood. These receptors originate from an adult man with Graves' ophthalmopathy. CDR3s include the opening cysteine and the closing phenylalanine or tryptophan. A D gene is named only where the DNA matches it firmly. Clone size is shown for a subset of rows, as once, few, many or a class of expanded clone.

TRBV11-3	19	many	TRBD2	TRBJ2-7	TGTGCCAGCAGCTTAGCTATAAGTAGTAGCGGGGGAAGGGGCTACGAGCAGTACTTC	CASSLAISSSGGRGYEQYF
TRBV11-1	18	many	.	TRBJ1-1	TGTGCCAGCAGCTCCGGCGGGGGTACTACAACCGAGAACACTGAAGCTTTCTTT	CASSSGGGTTTENTEAFF
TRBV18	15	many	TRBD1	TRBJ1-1	TGTGCCAGCTCATTTACAGGGGGCAGAAACACTGAAGCTTTCTTT	CASSFTGGRNTEAFF
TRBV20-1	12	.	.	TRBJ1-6	TGCAGTGCTAGGAACGAGGTGTTACCCCTCCACTTT	CSARNEVLPLHF
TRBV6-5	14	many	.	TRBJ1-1	.	CASILDRGYTEAFF
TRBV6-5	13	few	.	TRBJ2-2	TGTGCCAGCAGTTACTCCCTGGGCGGGGAGCTGTTTTTT	CASSYSLGGELFF
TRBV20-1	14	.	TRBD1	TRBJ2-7	TGCAGTGCCTTAACAGGGGGCTGGGGAACCGAGCAGTACTTC	CSALTGGWGTEQYF
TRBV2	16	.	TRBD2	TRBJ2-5	TGTGCCAGCAGTGGGGGGGGACCCGCGGACCAAGAGACCCAGTACTTC	CASSGGGPADQETQYF
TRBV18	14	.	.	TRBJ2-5	TGTGCCAGCTCACCAGAACAGGACCAAGAGACCCAGTACTTC	CASSPEQDQETQYF
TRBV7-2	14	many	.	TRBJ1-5	TGTGCCAGCAGCTTAGCTCCCCTCAATCAGCCCCAGCATTTT	CASSLAPLNQPQHF
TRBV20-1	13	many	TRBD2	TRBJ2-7	TGCAGTTTAGGGACTAGCGAGACCTACGAGCAGTACTTC	CSLGTSETYEQYF
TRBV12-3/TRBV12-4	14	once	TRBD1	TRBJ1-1	TGTGCCAGCAGTAGGGGGACAGTGGAGACTGAAGCTTTCTTT	CASSRGTVETEAFF
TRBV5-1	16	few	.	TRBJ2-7	TGCGCCAGCAGCGGAATACCGGGACAAGCCTCCTACGAGCAGTACTTC	CASSGIPGQASYEQYF
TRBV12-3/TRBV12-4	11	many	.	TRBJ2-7	TGTGCCAGCAGCTTAGTCTACGAGCAGTACTTC	CASSLVYEQYF
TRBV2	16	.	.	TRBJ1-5	TGTGCCAGCAGTGTTCCCGGAGGACAGACCAATCAGCCCCAGCATTTT	CASSVPGGQTNQPQHF
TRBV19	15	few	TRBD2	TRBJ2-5	TGTGCCAGTAGTATGGGACTAGGGAACCAAGAGACCCAGTACTTC	CASSMGLGNQETQYF
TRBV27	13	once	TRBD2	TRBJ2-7	TGTGCCAGTGGGTGGGGGGGCTCCTACGAGCAGTACTTC	CASGWGGSYEQYF
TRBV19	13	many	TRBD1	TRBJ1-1	TGTGCCAGTAGTACAACAGGGGATGGGGAAGCTTTCTTT	CASSTTGDGEAFF
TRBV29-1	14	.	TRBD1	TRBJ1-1	TGCAGCGTTGACGGTCCGGCAGGGGGCACTGAAGCTTTCTTT	CSVDGPAGGTEAFF
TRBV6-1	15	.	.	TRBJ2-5	TGTGCCAGCAGCGTAGCTGAGGGTTTTGCGGAGACCCAGTACTTC	CASSVAEGFAETQYF
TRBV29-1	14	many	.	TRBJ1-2	TGCAGCGTTGAAGTGGGGCCCTTCACCTATGGCTACACCTTC	CSVEVGPFTYGYTF
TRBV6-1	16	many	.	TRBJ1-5	TGTGCCAGCAGTAAAACGGGGGGGCGCGGCAATCAGCCCCAGCATTTT	CASSKTGGRGNQPQHF
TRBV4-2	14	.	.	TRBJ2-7	TGTGCCAGCAGCCAGTTGTCTAGCGCCTACGAGCAGTACTTC	CASSQLSSAYEQYF
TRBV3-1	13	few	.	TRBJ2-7	TGTGCCAGCAGCCGTTCGACTAATAACGAGCAGTACTTC	CASSRSTNNEQYF
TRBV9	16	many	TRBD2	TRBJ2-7	TGTGCCAGCAGCGTAGCTTTGGCGGGAGGGCCTGGCGAGCAGTACTTC	CASSVALAGGPGEQYF
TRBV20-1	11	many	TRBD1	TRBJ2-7	TGCAGTGCTAGTGGGACAGATGAGCAGTACTTC	CSASGTDEQYF
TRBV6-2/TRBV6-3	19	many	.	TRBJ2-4	TGTGCCAGCAGTTACGTAGGGAGGCCCCCACGTCTAGCCAAAAACATTCAGTACTTC	CASSYVGRPPRLAKNIQYF
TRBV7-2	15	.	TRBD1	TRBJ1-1	TGTGCCAGCAAAAAGGGGACAGGCCAAAACACTGAAGCTTTCTTT	CASKKGTGQNTEAFF
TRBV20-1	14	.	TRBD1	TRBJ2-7	TGCAGTGCGGACCCGGGACAGGGTACCTACGAGCAGTACTTC	CSADPGQGTYEQYF
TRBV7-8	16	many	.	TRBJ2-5	TGTGCCAGCAGCCCGGGCGGGTATGGGGGGCTAAAGACCCAGTACTTC	CASSPGGYGGLKTQYF
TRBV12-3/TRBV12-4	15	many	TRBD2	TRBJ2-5	TGTGCCAGCAGTTTAAGACTAGCGGACCAAGAGACCCAGTACTTC	CASSLRLADQETQYF
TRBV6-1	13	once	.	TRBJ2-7	TGTGCCAGCAGTGACCGGGGCAGCAGCGAGCAGTACTTC	CASSDRGSSEQYF
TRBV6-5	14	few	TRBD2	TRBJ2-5	TGTGCCAGCAGTTACCCAGGACTAGCGGGGACGAAGTACTTC	CASSYPGLAGTKYF
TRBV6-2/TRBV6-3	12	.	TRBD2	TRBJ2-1	TGTGCCAGCAGTTTGGGAGGGATTGAGCAGTTCTTC	CASSLGGIEQFF
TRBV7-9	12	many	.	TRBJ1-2	TGTGCCAGCACCACTCAAAACTATGGCTACACCTTC	CASTTQNYGYTF
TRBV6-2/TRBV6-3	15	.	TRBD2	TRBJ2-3	TGTGCCAGCAGTGTGGCTAGCGGGAGCGCAGATACGCAGTATTTT	CASSVASGSADTQYF
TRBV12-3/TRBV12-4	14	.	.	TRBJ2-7	TGTGCCAGCAGCCTACACCGGAGGTCCTACGAGCAGTACTTC	CASSLHRRSYEQYF
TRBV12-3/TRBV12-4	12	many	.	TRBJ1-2	TGTGCCAGCAGTTTAGACACAGGGGGCTACACCTTC	CASSLDTGGYTF
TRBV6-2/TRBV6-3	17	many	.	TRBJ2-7	TGTGCCAGCAGTTACACCCCGGGACCTGGTTACTCCTACGAGCAGTACTTC	CASSYTPGPGYSYEQYF
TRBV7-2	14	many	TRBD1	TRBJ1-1	TGTGCCAGCAGCTTAGCCCAGGGGGCAAGGATCGATTTCTTT	CASSLAQGARIDFF
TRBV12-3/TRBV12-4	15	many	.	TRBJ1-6	TGTGCCAGCAGTCCCGGTGGCAGCTATAATTCACCCCTCCACTTT	CASSPGGSYNSPLHF
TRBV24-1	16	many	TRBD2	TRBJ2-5	TGTGCCACCAGTGACACTAGCGGGAGGGTCCAAGAGACCCAGTACTTC	CATSDTSGRVQETQYF
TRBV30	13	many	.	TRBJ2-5	TGTGCCTGGAGTGGGATCATCCAAGAGACCCAGTACTTC	CAWSGIIQETQYF
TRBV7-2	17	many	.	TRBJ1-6	TGTGCCAGCAGCTTAGATCCCCCGGGCCAGTATAATTCACCCCTCCACTTT	CASSLDPPGQYNSPLHF
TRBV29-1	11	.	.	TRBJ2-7	TGCAGCGTTAAGAGATCCTACGAGCAGTACTTC	CSVKRSYEQYF
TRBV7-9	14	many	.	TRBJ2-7	TGTGCCAGCAGCCCAGGGGTGGAATCCTACGAGCAGTACTTC	CASSPGVESYEQYF
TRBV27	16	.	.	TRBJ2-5	TGTGCCAGCAGTCTCAAATGGACAGGGAGGGGAGAGACCCAGTACTTC	CASSLKWTGRGETQYF
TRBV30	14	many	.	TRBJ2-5	TGTGCCTGGACCCCCCTTAGGGGTTCCGAGACCCAGTACTTC	CAWTPLRGSETQYF
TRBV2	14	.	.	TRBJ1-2	TGTGCCATCAGTGAAACAGGAGGGGGCTATGGCTACACCTTC	CAISETGGGYGYTF
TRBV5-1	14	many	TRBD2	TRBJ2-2	TGCGCCAGCAGCCCGGGACTAGCCACCGGGGAGCTGTTTTTT	CASSPGLATGELFF
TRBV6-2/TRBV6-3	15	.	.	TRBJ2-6	TGTGCCAGCAGCACCCACCTCTCTGGGGCCAACGTCCTGACTTTC	CASSTHLSGANVLTF
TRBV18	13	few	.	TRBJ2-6	TGTGCCAGCTCACCGCGCCGGCCGTTATTCCTGACTTTC	CASSPRRPLFLTF
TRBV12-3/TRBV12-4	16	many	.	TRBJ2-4	TGTGCCAGCAGTTTTCGAGCAGGAGGGGCCAAAAACATTCAGTACTTC	CASSFRAGGAKNIQYF
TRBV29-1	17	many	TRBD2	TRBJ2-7	TGCAGCGTTGCCGGACGACTAGCGGGGGCAATTACCTACGAGCAGTACTTC	CSVAGRLAGAITYEQYF
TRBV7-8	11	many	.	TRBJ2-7	TGTGCCAGCAGCTTATTGGACGAGCAGTACTTC	CASSLLDEQYF